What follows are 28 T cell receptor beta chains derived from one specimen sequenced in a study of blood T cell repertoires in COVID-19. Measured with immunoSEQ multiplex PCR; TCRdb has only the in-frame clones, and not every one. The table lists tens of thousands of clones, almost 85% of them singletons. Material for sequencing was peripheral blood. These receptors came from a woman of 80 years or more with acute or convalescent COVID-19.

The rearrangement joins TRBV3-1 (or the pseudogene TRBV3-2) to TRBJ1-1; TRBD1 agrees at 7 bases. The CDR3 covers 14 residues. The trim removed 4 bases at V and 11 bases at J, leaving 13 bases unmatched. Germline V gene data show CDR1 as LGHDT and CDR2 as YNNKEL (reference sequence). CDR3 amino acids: CASSLSGTEGIAFF. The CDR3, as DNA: TGTGCCAGCAGCCTTTCCGGGACAGAAGGGATTGCTTTCTTT.

For the CDR3, the DNA is TGTGCCAGCAGCCAAGCTGGGACAGTCACAGATACGCAGTATTTT. This gives the protein CASSQAGTVTDTQYF. The V gene is TRBV3-1 (or the pseudogene TRBV3-2), the J gene TRBJ2-3; 7 nucleotides agree with TRBD1. The CDR3 runs to 15 residues. Germline CDR1 and CDR2: LGHDT and YNNKEL (reference sequence). V lost 1 base and J lost 2; bases outside the gene matches: 3.

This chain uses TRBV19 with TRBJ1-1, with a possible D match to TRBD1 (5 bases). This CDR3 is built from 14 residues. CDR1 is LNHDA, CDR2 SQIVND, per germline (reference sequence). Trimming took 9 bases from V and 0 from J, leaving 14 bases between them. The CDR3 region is CASVGGGLNTEAFF. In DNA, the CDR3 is TGTGCCAGCGTCGGGGGGGGGTTGAACACTGAAGCTTTCTTT.

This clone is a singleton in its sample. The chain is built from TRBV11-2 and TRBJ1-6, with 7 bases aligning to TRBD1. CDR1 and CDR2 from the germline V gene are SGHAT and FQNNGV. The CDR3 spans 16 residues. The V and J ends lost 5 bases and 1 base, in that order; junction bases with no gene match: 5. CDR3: CASSQDRASYNSPLHF. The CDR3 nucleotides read TGTGCCAGCAGCCAAGACAGGGCATCCTATAATTCACCCCTCCACTTT.

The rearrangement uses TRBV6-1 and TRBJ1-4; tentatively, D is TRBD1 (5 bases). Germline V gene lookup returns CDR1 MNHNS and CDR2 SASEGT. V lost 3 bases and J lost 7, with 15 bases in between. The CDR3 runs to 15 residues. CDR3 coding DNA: TGTGCCAGCAGTGACCCTCCCTCCCAGGGTGAAAAACTGTTTTTT. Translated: CASSDPPSQGEKLFF.

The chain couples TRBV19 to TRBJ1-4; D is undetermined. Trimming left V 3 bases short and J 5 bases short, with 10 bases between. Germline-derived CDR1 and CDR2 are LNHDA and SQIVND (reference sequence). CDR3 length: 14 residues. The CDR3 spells CASSIPGWNEKLFF. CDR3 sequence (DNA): TGTGCCAGTAGTATCCCCGGGTGGAATGAAAAACTGTTTTTT.

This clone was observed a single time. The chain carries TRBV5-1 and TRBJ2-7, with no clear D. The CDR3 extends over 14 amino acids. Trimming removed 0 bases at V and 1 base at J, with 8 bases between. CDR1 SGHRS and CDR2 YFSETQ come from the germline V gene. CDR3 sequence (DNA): TGCGCCAGCAGCTTGGAAACAGTTTCCTACGAGCAGTACTTC. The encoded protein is CASSLETVSYEQYF. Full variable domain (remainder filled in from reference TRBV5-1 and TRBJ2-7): KAGVTQTPRYLIKTRGQQVTLSCSPISGHRSVSWYQQTPGQGLQFLFEYFSETQRNKGNFPGRFSGRQFSNSRSEMNVSTLELGDSALYLCASSLETVSYEQYFGPGTRLTVT.

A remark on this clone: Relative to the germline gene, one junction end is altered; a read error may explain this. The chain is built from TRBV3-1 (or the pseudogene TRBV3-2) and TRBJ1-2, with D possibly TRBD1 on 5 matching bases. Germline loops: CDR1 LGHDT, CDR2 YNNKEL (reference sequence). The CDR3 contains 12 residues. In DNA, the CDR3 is TGTGCCAGCAGGGACATCGGGGGAGGCTCCACCTTC. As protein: CASRDIGGGSTF.

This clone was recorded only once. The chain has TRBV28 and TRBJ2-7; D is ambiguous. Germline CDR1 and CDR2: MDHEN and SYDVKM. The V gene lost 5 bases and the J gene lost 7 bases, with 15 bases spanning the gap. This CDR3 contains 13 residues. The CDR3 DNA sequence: TGTGCCAGCAGTAAAGCCTCGCACAGAGAGCAGTACTTC. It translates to CASSKASHREQYF.

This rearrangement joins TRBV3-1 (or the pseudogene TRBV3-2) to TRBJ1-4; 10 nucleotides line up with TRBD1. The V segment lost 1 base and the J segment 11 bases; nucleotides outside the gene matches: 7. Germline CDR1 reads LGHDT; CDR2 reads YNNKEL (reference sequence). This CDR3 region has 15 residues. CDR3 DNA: TGTGCCAGCAGCCAAGTTGGGACAGGGGAGAATAAACTGTTTTTT. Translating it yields CASSQVGTGENKLFF.

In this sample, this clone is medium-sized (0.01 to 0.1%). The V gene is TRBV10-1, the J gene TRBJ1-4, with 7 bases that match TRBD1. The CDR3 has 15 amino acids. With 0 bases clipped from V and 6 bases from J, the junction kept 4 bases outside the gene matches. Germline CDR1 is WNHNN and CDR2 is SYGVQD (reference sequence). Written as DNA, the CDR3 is TGCGCCAGCAGTGAGTCGATTGGGACAGATGAAAAACTGTTTTTT. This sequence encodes CASSESIGTDEKLFF.

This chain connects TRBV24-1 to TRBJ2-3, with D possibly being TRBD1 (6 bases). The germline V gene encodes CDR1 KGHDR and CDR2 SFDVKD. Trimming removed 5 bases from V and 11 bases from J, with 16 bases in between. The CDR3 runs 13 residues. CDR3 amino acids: CATSAPGRGEQYF. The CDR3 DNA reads TGTGCCACCAGTGCCCCTGGCAGGGGAGAGCAGTATTTT.

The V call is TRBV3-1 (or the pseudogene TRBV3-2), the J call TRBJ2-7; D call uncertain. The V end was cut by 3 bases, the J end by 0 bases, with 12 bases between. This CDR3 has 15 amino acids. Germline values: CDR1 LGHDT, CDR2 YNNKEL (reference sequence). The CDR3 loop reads CASSHGGGISYEQYF. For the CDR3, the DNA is TGTGCCAGCAGCCACGGTGGCGGAATCTCCTACGAGCAGTACTTC.

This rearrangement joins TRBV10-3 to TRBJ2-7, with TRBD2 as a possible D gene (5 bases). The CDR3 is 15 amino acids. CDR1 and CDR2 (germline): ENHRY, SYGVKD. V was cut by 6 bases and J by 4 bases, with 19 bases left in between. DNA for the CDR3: TGTGCCATCAGCCAGGCACTAGACTCCAAATACGAGCAGTACTTC. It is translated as CAISQALDSKYEQYF.

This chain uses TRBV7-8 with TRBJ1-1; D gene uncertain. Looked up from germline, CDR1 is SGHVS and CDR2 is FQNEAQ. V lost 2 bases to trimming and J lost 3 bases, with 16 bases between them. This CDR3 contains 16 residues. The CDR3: CASSLMLGGGYTEAFF. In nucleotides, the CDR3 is TGTGCCAGCAGCTTAATGTTGGGCGGAGGTTACACTGAAGCTTTCTTT.

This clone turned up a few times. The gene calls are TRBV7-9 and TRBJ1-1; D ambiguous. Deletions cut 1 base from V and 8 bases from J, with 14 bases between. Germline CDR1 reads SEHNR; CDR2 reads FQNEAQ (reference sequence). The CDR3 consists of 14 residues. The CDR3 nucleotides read TGTGCCAGCAGCTTAGGACTCGTTTCGTCGGAAGCTTTCTTT. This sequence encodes CASSLGLVSSEAFF.

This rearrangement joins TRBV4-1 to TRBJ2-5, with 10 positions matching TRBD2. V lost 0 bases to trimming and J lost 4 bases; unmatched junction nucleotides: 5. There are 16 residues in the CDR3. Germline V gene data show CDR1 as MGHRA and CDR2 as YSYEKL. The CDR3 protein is CASSQDQSGGAETQYF. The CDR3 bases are TGCGCCAGCAGCCAAGATCAGAGCGGGGGGGCAGAGACCCAGTACTTC.

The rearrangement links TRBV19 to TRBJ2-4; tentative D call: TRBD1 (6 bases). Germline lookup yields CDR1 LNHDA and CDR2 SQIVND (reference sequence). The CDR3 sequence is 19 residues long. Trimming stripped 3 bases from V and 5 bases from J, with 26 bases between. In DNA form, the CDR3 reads TGTGCCAGTAGTATTGAAGTTATTAACAGGGCCTCGGGGCAAAACATTCAGTACTTC. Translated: CASSIEVINRASGQNIQYF.

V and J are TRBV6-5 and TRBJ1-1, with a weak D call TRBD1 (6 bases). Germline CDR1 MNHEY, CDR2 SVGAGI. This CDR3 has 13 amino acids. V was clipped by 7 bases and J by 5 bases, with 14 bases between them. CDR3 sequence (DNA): TGTGCCAGCACCACAAGCCAGGGGACTGAAGCTTTCTTT. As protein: CASTTSQGTEAFF.

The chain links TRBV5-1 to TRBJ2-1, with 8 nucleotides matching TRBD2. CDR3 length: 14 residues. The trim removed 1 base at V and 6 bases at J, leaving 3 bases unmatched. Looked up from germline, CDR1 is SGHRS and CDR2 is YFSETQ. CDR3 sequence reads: CASSLPGGINEQFF. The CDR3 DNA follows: TGCGCCAGCAGCTTGCCGGGAGGGATCAATGAGCAGTTCTTC.

This CDR3 is CASSLAQQDGIRNTEAFF. CDR3 bases: TGTGCCAGCAGCTTAGCGCAACAGGACGGAATAAGGAACACTGAAGCTTTCTTT. This chain joins TRBV7-8 and TRBJ1-1, with D possibly TRBD1 on 5 matching bases. Deletions cut 0 bases from V and 1 base from J, with 18 bases between. The CDR3 has 18 residues. Germline V gives CDR1 SGHVS, CDR2 FQNEAQ.

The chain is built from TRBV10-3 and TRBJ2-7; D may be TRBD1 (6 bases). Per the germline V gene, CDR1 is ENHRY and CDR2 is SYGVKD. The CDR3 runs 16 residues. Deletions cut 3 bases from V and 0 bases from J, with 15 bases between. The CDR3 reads CAISESGEDGSYEQYF. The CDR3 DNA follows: TGTGCCATCAGTGAATCAGGGGAAGATGGCTCCTACGAGCAGTACTTC.

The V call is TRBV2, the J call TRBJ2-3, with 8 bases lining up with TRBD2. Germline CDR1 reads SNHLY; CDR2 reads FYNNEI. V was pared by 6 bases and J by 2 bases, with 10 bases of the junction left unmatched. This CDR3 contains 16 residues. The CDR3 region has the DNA TGTGCCAGCAGGCGGGGACTAGGCGGCGACACAGATACGCAGTATTTT. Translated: CASRRGLGGDTDTQYF.

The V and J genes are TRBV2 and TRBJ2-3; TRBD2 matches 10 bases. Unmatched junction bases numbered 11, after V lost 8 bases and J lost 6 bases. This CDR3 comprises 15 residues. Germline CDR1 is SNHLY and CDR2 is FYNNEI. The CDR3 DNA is TGTGCCAGCGGCACACTAGCGGGGTCCTATGATACGCAGTATTTT. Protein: CASGTLAGSYDTQYF. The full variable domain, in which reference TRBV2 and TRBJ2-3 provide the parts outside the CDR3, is EPEVTQTPSHQVTQMGQEVILRCVPISNHLYFYWYRQILGQKVEFLVSFYNNEISEKSEIFDDQFSVERPDGSNFTLKIRSTKLEDSAMYFCASGTLAGSYDTQYFGPGTRLTVL.

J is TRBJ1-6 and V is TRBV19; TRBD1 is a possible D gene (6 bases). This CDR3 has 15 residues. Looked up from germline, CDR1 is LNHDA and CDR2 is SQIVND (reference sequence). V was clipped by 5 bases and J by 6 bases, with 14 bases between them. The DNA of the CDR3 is TGTGCCAGTAGTGACGACAGGTGGATTAATTCACCCCTCCACTTT. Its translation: CASSDDRWINSPLHF.

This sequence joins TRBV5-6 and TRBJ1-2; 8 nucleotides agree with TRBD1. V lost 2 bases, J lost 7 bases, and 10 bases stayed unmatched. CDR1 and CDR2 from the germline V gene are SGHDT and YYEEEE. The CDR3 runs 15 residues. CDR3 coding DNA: TGTGCCAGCAGCTTTGCCGCAACAGGGGGAGGTGGCTACACCTTC. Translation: CASSFAATGGGGYTF.

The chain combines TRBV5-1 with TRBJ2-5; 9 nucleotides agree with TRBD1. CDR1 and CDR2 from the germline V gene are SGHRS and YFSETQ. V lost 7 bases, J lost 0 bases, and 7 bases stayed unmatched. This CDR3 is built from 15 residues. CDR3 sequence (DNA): TGCGCCAGCGGGGCAGGGACAGGGAACCAAGAGACCCAGTACTTC. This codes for CASGAGTGNQETQYF.

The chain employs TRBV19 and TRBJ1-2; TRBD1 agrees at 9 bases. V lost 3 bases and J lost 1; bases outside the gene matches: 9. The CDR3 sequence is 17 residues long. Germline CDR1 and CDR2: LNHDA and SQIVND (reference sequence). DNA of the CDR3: TGTGCCAGTAGTATTGGAGGAGGGACAGGGATTAACTATGGCTACACCTTC. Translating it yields CASSIGGGTGINYGYTF.